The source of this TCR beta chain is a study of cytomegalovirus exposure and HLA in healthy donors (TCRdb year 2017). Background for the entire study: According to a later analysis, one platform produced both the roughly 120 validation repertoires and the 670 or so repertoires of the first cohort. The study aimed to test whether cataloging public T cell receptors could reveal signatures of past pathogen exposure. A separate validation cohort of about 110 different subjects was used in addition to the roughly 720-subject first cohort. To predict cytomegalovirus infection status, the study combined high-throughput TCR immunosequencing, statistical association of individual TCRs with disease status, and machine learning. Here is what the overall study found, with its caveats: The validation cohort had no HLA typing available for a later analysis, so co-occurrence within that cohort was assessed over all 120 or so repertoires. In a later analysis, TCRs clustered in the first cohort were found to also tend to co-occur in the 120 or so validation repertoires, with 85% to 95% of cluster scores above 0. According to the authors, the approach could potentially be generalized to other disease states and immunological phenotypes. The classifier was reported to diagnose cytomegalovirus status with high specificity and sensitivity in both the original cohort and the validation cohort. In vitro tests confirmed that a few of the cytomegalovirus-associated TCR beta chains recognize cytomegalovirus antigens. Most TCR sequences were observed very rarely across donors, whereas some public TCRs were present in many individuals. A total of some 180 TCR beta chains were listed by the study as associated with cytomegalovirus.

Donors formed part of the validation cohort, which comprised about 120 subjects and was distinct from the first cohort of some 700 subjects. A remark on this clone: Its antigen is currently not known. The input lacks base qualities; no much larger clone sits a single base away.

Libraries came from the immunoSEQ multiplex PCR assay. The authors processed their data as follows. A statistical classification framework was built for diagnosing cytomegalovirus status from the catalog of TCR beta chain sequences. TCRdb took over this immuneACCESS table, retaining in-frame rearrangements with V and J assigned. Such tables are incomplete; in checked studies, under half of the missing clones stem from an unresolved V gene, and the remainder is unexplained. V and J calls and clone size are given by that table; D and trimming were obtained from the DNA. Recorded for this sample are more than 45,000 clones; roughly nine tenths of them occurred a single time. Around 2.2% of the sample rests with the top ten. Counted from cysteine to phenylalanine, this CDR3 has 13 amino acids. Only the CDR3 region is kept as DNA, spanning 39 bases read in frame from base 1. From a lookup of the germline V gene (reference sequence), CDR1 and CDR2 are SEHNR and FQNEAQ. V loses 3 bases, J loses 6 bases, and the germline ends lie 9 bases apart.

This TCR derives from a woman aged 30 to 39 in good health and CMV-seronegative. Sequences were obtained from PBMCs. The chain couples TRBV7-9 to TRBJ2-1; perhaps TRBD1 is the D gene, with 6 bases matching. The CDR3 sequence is CASSLGASNEQFF. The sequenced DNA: TGTGCCAGCAGCTTGGGGGCTAGCAATGAGCAGTTCTTC.